The clone carrying this T cell receptor (beta chain) was found once. As yet, its antigen is unknown. This table comes from immunoSEQ multiplex PCR, and its TCRdb copy is limited to in-frame clones, with some not included. The sample holds some 2 million clones, about 95% seen once. This sample stems from a study of shared clonotypes between healthy human individuals. There were only Caucasian adults among the donors, and all lived in Nashville, Tennessee. Study results and caveats: Clonotypes shared by all four sorted-subset donors had higher generation probabilities than non-shared clonotypes.

The sample was naive CD4+ T cells sorted from blood. As for subset: CD45RA+ positively selected. The source of this sequence is a man younger than 35 in good health.

The CDR3, as DNA: TGCGCCAGCAGCAGGCAGGAGGGCGCCTACGAGCAGTACTTC. Its translation is CASSRQEGAYEQYF. The rearrangement links TRBV5-1 to TRBJ2-7, with D possibly matching TRBD2 (6 bases). The CDR3 totals 14 residues. The ends were cut back, 4 bases at V and 2 bases at J, with 13 bases in the middle. Germline V CDR1 and CDR2: SGHRS, YFSETQ.